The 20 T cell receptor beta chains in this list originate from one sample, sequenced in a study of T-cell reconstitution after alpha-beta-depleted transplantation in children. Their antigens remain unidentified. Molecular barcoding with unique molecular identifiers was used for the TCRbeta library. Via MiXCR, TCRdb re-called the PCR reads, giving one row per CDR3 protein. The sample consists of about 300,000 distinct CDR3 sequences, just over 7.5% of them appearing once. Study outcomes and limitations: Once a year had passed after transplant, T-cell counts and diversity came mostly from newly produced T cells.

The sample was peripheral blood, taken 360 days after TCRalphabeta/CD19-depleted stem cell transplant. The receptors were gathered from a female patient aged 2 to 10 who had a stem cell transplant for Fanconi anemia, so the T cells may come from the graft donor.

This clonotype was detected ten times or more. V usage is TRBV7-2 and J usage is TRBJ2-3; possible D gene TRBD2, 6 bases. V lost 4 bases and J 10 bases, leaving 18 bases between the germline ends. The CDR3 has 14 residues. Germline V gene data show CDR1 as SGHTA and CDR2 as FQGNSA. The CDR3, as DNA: TGTGCCAGCAGCTCAGTGGGAGGTCTAGCTTCGCAGTATTTT. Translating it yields CASSSVGGLASQYF.

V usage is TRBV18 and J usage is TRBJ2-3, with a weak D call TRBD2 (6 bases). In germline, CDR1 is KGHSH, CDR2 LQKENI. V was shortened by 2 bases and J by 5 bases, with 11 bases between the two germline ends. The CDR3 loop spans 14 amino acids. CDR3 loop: CASSPKEGLDTQYF. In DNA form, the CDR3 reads TGTGCCAGCTCACCAAAGGAGGGGTTAGATACGCAGTATTTT. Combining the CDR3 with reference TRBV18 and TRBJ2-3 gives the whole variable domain NAGVMQNPRHLVRRRGQEARLRCSPMKGHSHVYWYRQLPEEGLKFMVYLQKENIIDESGMPKERFSAEFPKEGPSILRIQQVVRGDSAAYFCASSPKEGLDTQYFGPGTRLTVL.

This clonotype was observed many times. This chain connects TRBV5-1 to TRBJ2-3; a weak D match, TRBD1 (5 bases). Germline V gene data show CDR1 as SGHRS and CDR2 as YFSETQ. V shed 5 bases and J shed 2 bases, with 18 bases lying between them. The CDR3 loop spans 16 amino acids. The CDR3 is CASSMRTILFTDTQYF. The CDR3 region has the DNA TGCGCCAGCAGTATGAGGACAATCCTTTTCACAGATACGCAGTATTTT.

The CDR3 loop is CASSRTGRLYNEQFF. The CDR3 bases are TGTGCCAGCAGCCGGACCGGGAGGCTTTACAATGAGCAGTTCTTC. The chain uses TRBV27 and TRBJ2-1; 7 bases line up with TRBD2. The CDR3 is 15 residues long. CDR1 and CDR2 (germline): MNHEY, SMNVEV (reference sequence). The junction had 9 bases not matched to a gene; V was cut back by 6 bases and J by 4 bases.

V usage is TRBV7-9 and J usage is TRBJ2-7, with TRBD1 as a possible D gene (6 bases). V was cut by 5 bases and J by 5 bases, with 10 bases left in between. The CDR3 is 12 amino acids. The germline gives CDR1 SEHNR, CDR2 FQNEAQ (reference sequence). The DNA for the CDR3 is TGTGCCAGCAGCCCCCGGACAGACGAGCAGTACGTC. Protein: CASSPRTDEQYV.

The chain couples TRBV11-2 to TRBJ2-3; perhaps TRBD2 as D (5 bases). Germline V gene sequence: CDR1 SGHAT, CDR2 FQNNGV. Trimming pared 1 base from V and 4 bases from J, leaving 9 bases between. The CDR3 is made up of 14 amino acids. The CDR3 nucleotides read TGTGCCAGCAGCTTAGTCGAGGGATCAGATACGCAGTATTTT. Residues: CASSLVEGSDTQYF.

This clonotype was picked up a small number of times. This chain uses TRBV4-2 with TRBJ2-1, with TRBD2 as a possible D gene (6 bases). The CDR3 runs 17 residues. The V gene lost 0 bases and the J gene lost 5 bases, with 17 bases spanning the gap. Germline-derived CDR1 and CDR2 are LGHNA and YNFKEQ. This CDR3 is CASSQDPQGGRHNEQFF. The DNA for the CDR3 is TGTGCCAGCAGCCAAGATCCCCAGGGTGGGAGGCACAATGAGCAGTTCTTC.

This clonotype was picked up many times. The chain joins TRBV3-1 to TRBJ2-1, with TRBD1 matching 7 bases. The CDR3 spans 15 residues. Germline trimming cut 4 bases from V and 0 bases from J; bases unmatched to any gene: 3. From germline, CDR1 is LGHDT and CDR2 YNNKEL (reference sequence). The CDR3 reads CASSLTGASYNEQFF. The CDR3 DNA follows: TGTGCCAGCAGCCTTACAGGGGCCTCCTACAATGAGCAGTTCTTC.

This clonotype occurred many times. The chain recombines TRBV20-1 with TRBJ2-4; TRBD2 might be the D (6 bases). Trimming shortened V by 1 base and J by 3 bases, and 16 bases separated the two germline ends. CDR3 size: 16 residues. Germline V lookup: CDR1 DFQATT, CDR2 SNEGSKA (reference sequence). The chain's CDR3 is CSARVSETSYKNIQYF. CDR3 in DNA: TGCAGTGCTAGAGTTTCAGAGACTAGTTACAAAAACATTCAGTACTTC.

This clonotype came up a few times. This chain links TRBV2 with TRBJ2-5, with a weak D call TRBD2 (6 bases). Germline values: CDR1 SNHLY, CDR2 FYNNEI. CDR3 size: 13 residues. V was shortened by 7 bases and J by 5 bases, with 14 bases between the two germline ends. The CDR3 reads CASNRREQETQYF. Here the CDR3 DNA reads TGTGCCAGCAATAGGAGGGAGCAGGAGACCCAGTACTTC.

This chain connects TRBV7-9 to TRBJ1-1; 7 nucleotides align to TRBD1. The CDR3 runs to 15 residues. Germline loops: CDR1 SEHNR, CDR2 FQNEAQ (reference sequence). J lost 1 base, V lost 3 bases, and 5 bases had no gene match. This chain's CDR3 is CASSFPRQGNTEAFF. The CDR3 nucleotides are TGTGCCAGCAGCTTTCCGCGACAGGGGAACACTGAAGCTTTCTTT.

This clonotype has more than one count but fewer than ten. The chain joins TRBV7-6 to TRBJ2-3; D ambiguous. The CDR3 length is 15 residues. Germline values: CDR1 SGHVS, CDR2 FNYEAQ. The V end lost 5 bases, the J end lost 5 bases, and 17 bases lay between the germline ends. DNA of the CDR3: TGTGCCAGCAGCCCACTCGGATCGAATTTAGATACGCAGTATTTT. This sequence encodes CASSPLGSNLDTQYF.

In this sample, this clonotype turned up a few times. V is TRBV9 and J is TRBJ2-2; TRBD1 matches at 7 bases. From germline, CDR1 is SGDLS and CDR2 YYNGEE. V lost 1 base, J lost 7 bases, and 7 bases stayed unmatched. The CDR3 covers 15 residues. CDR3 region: CASSVIEGAGGELFF. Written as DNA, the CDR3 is TGTGCCAGCAGCGTAATCGAGGGGGCGGGCGGGGAGCTGTTTTTT.

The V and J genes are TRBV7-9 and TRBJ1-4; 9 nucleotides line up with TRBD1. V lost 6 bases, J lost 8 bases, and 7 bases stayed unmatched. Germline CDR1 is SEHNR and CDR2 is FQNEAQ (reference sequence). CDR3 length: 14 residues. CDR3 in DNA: TGTGCCAGCAGTCCGGGACAGGGAAAAGAAAAACTGTTTTTT. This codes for CASSPGQGKEKLFF. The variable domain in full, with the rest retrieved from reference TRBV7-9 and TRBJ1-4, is DTGVSQNPRHKITKRGQNVTFRCDPISEHNRLYWYRQTLGQGPEFLTYFQNEAQLEKSRLLSDRFSAERPKGSFSTLEIQRTEQGDSAMYLCASSPGQGKEKLFFGSGTQLSVL.

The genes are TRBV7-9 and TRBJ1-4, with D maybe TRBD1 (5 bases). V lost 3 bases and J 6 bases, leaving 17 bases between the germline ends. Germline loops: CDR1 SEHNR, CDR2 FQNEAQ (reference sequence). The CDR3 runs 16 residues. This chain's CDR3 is CASSFFAGEFDEKLFF. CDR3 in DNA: TGTGCCAGCAGCTTTTTCGCGGGGGAATTTGATGAAAAACTGTTTTTT. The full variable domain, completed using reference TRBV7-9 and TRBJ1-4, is DTGVSQNPRHKITKRGQNVTFRCDPISEHNRLYWYRQTLGQGPEFLTYFQNEAQLEKSRLLSDRFSAERPKGSFSTLEIQRTEQGDSAMYLCASSFFAGEFDEKLFFGSGTQLSVL.

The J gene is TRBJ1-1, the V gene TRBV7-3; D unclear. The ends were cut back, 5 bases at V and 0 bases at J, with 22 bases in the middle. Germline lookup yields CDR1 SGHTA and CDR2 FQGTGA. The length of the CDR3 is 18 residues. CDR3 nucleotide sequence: TGTGCCAGCAGCCACCGCGGTTTTGTTAAAATAATGAACACTGAAGCTTTCTTT. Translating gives CASSHRGFVKIMNTEAFF.

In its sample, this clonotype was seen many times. The CDR3 loop reads CASSVGTGHPYEQYF. CDR3 bases: TGTGCCAGCAGTGTAGGGACAGGACATCCCTACGAGCAGTACTTC. The rearrangement uses TRBV28 and TRBJ2-7; 8 bases agree with TRBD1. Germline trimming cut 5 bases from V and 2 bases from J; bases unmatched to any gene: 8. The CDR3 contains 15 residues. Germline CDR1 MDHEN, CDR2 SYDVKM. Combining the CDR3 with reference TRBV28 and TRBJ2-7 gives the whole variable domain DVKVTQSSRYLVKRTGEKVFLECVQDMDHENMFWYRQDPGLGLRLIYFSYDVKMKEKGDIPEGYSVSREKKERFSLILESASTNQTSMYLCASSVGTGHPYEQYFGPGTRLTVT.

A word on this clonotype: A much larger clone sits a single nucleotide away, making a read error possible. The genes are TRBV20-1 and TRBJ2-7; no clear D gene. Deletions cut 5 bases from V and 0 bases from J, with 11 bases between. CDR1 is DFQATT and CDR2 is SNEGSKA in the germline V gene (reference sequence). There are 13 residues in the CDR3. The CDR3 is CSASEQFSYEQYF. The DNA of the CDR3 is TGCAGTGCTTCCGAACAGTTCTCCTACGAGCAGTACTTC.

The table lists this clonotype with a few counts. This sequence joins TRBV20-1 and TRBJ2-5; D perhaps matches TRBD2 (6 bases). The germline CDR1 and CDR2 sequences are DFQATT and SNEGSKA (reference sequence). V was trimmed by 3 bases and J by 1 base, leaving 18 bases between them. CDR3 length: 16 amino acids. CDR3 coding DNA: TGCAGTGCTAGCCCGGAGGGCCTGCACGTCCAAGAGACCCAGTACTTC. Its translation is CSASPEGLHVQETQYF.

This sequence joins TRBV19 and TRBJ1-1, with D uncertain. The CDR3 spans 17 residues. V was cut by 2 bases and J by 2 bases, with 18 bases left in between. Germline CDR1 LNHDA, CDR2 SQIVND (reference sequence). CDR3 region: CASSIRPLAGGNTEAFF. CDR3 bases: TGTGCCAGTAGTATACGACCCTTGGCAGGTGGTAACACTGAAGCTTTCTTT.